The 4 T cell receptor beta chains reported below all come from one sample, sequenced in a study of blood T cells in healthy people across ages. The authors ran a second PCR of about 6 to 11 cycles using a sample-barcoded 5' primer and a J-beta primer mix. TCRdb reprocessed the 5' RACE reads via MiXCR and lists one record per CDR3 protein. The repertoire holds 780,000 or so distinct CDR3 sequences, 20% to 25% seen once, with under 4.5% in the top ten. The same data also contributed to another study, on T cells of mothers and their children.

Source material: blood. The origin of the receptors is a boy younger than 18 in good health.

The genes are TRBV5-5 and TRBJ2-6; no reliable D call. The germline CDR1 and CDR2 sequences are SGHKS and YYEKEE (reference sequence). V was trimmed by 0 bases and J by 0 bases, leaving 13 bases between them. The CDR3 is 18 residues long. The CDR3 is CASSLGSLSLSGANVLTF. The CDR3 DNA reads as TGTGCCAGCAGCTTGGGATCGCTTAGCCTCTCTGGGGCCAACGTCCTGACTTTC. The full variable domain, rest sourced from reference TRBV5-5 and TRBJ2-6, is DAGVTQSPTHLIKTRGQQVTLRCSPISGHKSVSWYQQVLGQGPQFIFQYYEKEERGRGNFPDRFSARQFPNYSSELNVNALLLGDSALYLCASSLGSLSLSGANVLTFGAGSRLTVL.

This clonotype was counted between two and nine times. J is TRBJ2-1 and V is TRBV29-1; D gene unclear. The CDR3 covers 15 residues. CDR1 SQVTM and CDR2 ANQGSEA come from the germline V gene. Trimming shortened V by 2 bases and J by 5 bases, and 16 bases separated the two germline ends. CDR3: CSVEFSRAYDNEQFF. The CDR3 region has the DNA TGCAGCGTTGAATTTAGTCGGGCCTACGACAATGAGCAGTTCTTC.

The CDR3 protein is CASSVGAGENYGYTF. CDR3 in DNA: TGTGCCAGCAGCGTAGGGGCGGGGGAAAACTATGGCTACACCTTC. The chain has TRBV9 and TRBJ1-2, with D perhaps matching TRBD1 (5 bases). V was clipped by 0 bases and J by 2 bases, with 11 bases between them. The CDR3 has 15 amino acids. CDR1 is SGDLS and CDR2 is YYNGEE in the germline V gene.

This clonotype was found many times. This chain uses TRBV7-2 with TRBJ2-5; 10 nucleotides align to TRBD1. Looked up from germline, CDR1 is SGHTA and CDR2 is FQGNSA. CDR3 length: 15 residues. J lost 7 bases, V lost 5 bases, and 10 bases had no gene match. The CDR3 bases are TGTGCCAGCAGCACCGGGACAGGGGAGTGGGGGACCCAGTACTTC. Translating it yields CASSTGTGEWGTQYF.